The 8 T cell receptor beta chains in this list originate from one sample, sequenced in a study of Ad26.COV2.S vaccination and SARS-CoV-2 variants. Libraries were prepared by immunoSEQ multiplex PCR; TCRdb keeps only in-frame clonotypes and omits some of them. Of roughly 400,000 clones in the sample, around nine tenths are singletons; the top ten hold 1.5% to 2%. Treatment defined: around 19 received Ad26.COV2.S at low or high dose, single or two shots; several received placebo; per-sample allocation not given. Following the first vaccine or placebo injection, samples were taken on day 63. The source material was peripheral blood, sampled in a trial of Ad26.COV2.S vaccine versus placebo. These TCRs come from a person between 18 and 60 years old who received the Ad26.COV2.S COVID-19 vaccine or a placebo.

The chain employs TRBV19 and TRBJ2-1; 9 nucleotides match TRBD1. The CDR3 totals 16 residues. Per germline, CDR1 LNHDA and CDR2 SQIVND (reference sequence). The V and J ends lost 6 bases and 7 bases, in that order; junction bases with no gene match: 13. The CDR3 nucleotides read TGTGCCAGTAGGGGGACAGGGATTGCAGCTCAAAATGAGCAGTTCTTC. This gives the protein CASRGTGIAAQNEQFF.

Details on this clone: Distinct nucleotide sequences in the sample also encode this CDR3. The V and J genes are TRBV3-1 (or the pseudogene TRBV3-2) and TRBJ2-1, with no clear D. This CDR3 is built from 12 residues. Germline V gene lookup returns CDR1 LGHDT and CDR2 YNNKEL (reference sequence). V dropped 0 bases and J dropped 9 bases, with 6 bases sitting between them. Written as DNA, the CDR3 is TGTGCCAGCAGCCAAGATCGCAGTGAGCAGTTCTTC. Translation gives CASSQDRSEQFF.

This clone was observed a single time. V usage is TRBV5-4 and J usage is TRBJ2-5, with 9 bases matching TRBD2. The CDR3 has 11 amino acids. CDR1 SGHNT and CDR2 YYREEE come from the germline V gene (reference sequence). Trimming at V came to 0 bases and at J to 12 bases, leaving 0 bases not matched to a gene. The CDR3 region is CASSLERGEYF. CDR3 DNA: TGTGCCAGCAGCTTGGAGCGGGGGGAGTACTTC.

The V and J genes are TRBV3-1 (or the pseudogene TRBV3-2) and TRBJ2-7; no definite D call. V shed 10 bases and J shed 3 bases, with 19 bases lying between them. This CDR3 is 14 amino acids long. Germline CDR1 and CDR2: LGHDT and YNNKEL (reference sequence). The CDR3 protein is CANREGNANYEQYF. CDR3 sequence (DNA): TGTGCCAATAGGGAAGGGAACGCTAACTACGAGCAGTACTTC.

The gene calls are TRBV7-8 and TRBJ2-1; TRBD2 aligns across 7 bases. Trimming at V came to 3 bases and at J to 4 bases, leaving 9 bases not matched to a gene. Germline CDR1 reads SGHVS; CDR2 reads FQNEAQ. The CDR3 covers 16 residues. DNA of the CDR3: TGTGCCAGCAGCTTCCGGGACTATCCGGTATACAATGAGCAGTTCTTC. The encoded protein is CASSFRDYPVYNEQFF.

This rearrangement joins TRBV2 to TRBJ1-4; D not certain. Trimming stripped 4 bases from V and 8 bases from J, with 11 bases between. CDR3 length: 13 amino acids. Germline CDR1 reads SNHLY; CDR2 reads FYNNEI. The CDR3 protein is CASSAMGNEKLFF. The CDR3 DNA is TGTGCCAGCAGTGCCATGGGGAACGAAAAACTGTTTTTT.

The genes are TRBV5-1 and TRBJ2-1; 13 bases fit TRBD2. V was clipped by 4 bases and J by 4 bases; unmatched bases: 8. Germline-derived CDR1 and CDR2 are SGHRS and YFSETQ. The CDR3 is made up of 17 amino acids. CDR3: CASSPGLAGDPYNEQFF. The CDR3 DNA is TGCGCCAGCAGCCCAGGACTAGCGGGGGACCCTTACAATGAGCAGTTCTTC.

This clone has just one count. The CDR3 nucleotides are TGCGCCAGCAGCCAAATCGTTTCCTACGAGCAGTACTTC. Amino acids: CASSQIVSYEQYF. The V gene is TRBV4-1, the J gene TRBJ2-7; D not resolved. CDR1 is MGHRA, CDR2 YSYEKL, per germline. V was cut by 2 bases and J by 1 base, with 6 bases left in between. This CDR3 spans 13 amino acids.